This TCR beta chain was observed in a study of T cell responses to AZD1222 COVID-19 vaccine (dated by TCRdb to the early 2020s). About the study as a whole: A total of more than 230 trial participants underwent TCR sequencing, of whom some 210 received two doses of AZD1222 and 26 received two doses of the MenACWY control vaccine. Trial participants were enrolled by age into subgroups of 18-55, 56-69 and 70-plus years, and roughly 150, 30 and 60 TCR-sequenced participants, respectively, were included in these subgroups.

The CDR3 sequence holds 15 residues, the cysteine and phenylalanine included. The read is trimmed to its CDR3 DNA, 45 bases read in frame from base 1. The germline V gene gives CDR1 as SGHTA and CDR2 as FQGNSA. V is pruned by 5 bases and J by 2 bases, leaving 9 bases of the junction without a gene match. This specimen's time point label, per the study, means: about 28 days (+/-7) after the second vaccine dose. AZD1222 recipients given second doses at about 4 weeks or at about 12 weeks were pooled, since spike-specific TCR depth and breadth were not found to differ between the two schedules. The vaccinee samples were drawn from two UK trials, COV001 and COV002, one of which was a single-blind randomized controlled phase 2/3 trial testing AZD1222 (ChAdOx1 nCoV-19) in healthy adults. Trial participant PBMC samples were collected at day 0 and day 28 after the second dose for TCRbeta chain sequencing.

The CDR3 regions of human TCRbeta chains were analyzed by immunosequencing. Per the authors' processing: Repertoire TCRs were checked for matches against a reference library of SARS-CoV-2-specific TCRs that had been generated using the MIRA antigen-specificity platform. Breadth was defined as the fraction of unique TCRs that were SARS-CoV-2-associated, and depth was defined as the fraction of total T cells that were SARS-CoV-2-associated. Each spike-specific TCR was assigned to its reactive spike region and to a CD4 or CD8 class using the MIRA data. Log10-transformed breadth and depth values were compared by one-way ANOVA with Sidak's multiple comparisons tests. Entries here come from immuneACCESS through TCRdb and include only in-frame sequences with V and J called. Some clones fail to appear in such tables; in the studies checked, an unresolved V gene covers under half of the shortfall, and the cause of the remainder is unknown. V and J calls and clone size are those listed in that table; D and trimming were worked out from the DNA. Counted in this sample were roughly 160,000 clones; roughly nine tenths of them appeared once. The biggest ten clones account for approximately 1.3% of the sample.

Comment on this clone: No antigen is known for it. Base qualities were left out, and no much larger clone turns up one base away.

The paper as a whole reports these results and caveats: Reportedly, close to half of the unique spike-specific TCRs recognized epitopes lying outside the regions that are mutated in the B.1.351 and B.1.1.7 variants. Conclusions about previously exposed vaccinees are limited, since just 6 or 7 AZD1222 recipients were seropositive for SARS-CoV-2 at baseline. After two AZD1222 doses, spike-specific TCR breadth and depth were significantly higher than at day 0 and than in MenACWY recipients. The vaccine-associated CD4 TCRs covered the entire spike protein, and the dominant responses fell in regions 160-218 and 743-854. Participants were mostly white British, with more females than males. The authors suggested clonal diversity may have been underestimated. Because no day 14 peak-response samples were available, repertoires were characterized only after the peak T cell response. The 56-69-year group was small, and its depth increase did not reach significance, likely because of low power.

The receptor was derived from an adult who received the AZD1222 COVID-19 vaccine. Recombination linked TRBV7-2 to TRBJ2-7; 7 junctional bases match TRBD2. The sequences come from peripheral blood, collected 28 days after the second AZD1222 dose. The sequenced DNA: TGTGCCAGCAGCCCCCGGGCTAGCGGACCCTACGAGCAGTACTTC. Translated, this is CASSPRASGPYEQYF.